Given below is one TCR beta chain in context. Its antigen is still unknown. Other DNA sequences from this sample encode an identical CDR3 as well. The CDR3 runs 12 residues. V was clipped by 1 base and J by 6 bases, with 7 bases between them. Germline V gives CDR1 SGHTA, CDR2 FQGNSA. The sample originates from a study of T cell responses to AZD1222 COVID-19 vaccine. General study points: Spike-specific TCR breadth and depth both grew after two AZD1222 doses. The donor cohort was predominantly white British with a female majority, and clonal diversity may have been underestimated. Regions 160-218 and 743-854 held dominance among vaccine-associated CD4 TCRs, which spanned spike.

Repertoires were generated with immunoSEQ multiplex PCR, while TCRdb's copy carries only in-frame clones and drops some. Of over 150,000 clones listed, roughly 93% are singletons. The TCR was taken from an adult who received the MenACWY meningococcal vaccine as a control. J is TRBJ2-7 and V is TRBV7-2; D is ambiguous. The source was peripheral blood, collected 28 days after the second dose of the MenACWY control vaccine. CDR3 region: CASSLEVGEQYF. In DNA, the CDR3 is TGTGCCAGCAGCTTAGAAGTTGGCGAGCAGTACTTC.